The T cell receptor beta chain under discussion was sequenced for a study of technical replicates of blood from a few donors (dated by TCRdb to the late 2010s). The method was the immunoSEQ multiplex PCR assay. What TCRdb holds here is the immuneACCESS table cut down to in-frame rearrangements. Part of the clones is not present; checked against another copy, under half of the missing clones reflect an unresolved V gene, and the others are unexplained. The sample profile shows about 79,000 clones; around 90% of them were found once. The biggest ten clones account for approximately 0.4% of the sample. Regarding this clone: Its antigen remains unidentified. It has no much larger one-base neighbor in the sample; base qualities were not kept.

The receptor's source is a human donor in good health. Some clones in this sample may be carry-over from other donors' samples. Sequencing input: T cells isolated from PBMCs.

For the CDR3, the sequence is CASSFSTATNEKLFF. The DNA reads as follows: TGCGCCAGCAGCTTTAGCACTGCAACTAATGAAAAACTGTTTTTT. The rearranged segments are TRBV5-1 and TRBJ1-4; the D gene assignment is ambiguous. CDR1 is given as SGHRS and CDR2 as YFSETQ, both from the germline V gene. V is clipped by 2 bases and J by 0 bases, and the sequence between their germline boundaries is 8 bases long. From the cysteine up to the phenylalanine, the CDR3 has a length of 15 residues. The entry retains the CDR3 DNA only, 45 bases that are in frame from base 1.